This paragraph reports one TCR beta chain. This clone's antigen is unknown. The record has no base qualities; no much larger clone is one base away. A single peripheral blood draw of approximately 120 mL on average was collected from each donor into heparinised tubes. A BD FACSAria II and a panel including CD45RO, CCR7, CD25, CD127, CD95 and CD27 were used to sort naive, central memory, regulatory and stem cell-like memory CD4+ T cells. Purity was above 95% for every sorted population. PBMCs were isolated immediately by Lymphoprep density gradient centrifugation and stained directly without culture. So that batch effects would be minimized, each experiment stained and sorted samples in pairs, pairing one healthy donor with one patient. These data originate in a study of beta chain features in type 1 diabetes (dated by TCRdb to 2016 to 2019). The study in broad terms: Mean age, gender distribution, total cell number and subset yield were not different between patients and healthy donors. Regulatory and stem cell-like memory subsets were obtained from only 8 patients and about eight healthy donors, while naive and central memory subsets were obtained from all 28 donors. A total of about 110,000,000 sorted cells were examined across all samples, and a strong correlation was observed between cell number per subset and RNA yield. The study compared TCRB repertoires of sorted circulating CD4+ T cell subsets between recently diagnosed type 1 diabetes patients and matched healthy donors.

The CDR3 runs 15 residues from the cysteine to the phenylalanine. The read is trimmed to its CDR3 DNA, 45 bases read in frame from base 1. Taken from the germline V gene (reference sequence), the CDR1 and CDR2 loops are MNHEY and SMNVEV. V is clipped by 6 bases and J by 4 bases, and the sequence between their germline boundaries is 15 bases long. The entire amount of isolated RNA was reverse transcribed using the High Capacity cDNA Reverse Transcription Kit, so the sequenced TCRB transcripts were expressed ones. Naive, central memory and regulatory T cell samples underwent deep immunoSEQ sequencing, averaging about 3.57 million total reads per sample. Sorted cells were lysed in RLT buffer, and RNA was extracted using DNase-treated RNeasy Micro or Mini kits according to cell number. To prevent cross-contamination, each cell subset was processed individually, whereas patient and healthy donor samples were processed jointly. The immunoSEQ multiplex PCR was used to amplify TCRB sequences from cDNA, generating 87-bp fragments that spanned the CDR3 region. Amplicons were sequenced on the Illumina HiSeq platform. Processing in the source paper ran as follows. Synthetic template baselines were used to correct PCR bias computationally, reads within Hamming distance 2 were collapsed together, and singletons that could not be merged were discarded. Reads were aligned to IMGT to assign V, D and J genes, CDR3 length, and insertions or deletions at six rearrangement sites. Within each subset, clonotype counts were normalized to sorted cell number, and only after that were true diversity and Gini coefficients computed with the tcR R package. Repertoire sharing was quantified using the overlap coefficient calculated on TCRB nucleotide sequences. In TCRdb, the immuneACCESS table is reduced to in-frame sequences with V and J assigned. These tables do not hold every clone; where another copy was compared, an unresolved V gene accounts for under half, and the others remain unexplained. From that table come the V and J calls and clone size; the DNA was used to work out D and trimming. The sample contains some 270,000 clones, 7.5% to 9.5% of them found a single time. Approximately 0.93% of the sample is held by the ten biggest clonotypes.

Results and caveats for the whole study, not just this receptor: Patients with type 1 diabetes made fewer insertions and deleted more nucleotides at VDJ recombination sites, implying thymic rearrangement abnormalities. Only small numbers of individuals were included in the HLA sub-analyses, which left unresolved whether HLA type had any influence on TCRB rearrangement. Shorter templates might be favored by PCR, yet because patient and control samples were amplified and corrected together, any such skew would affect both groups equally. Because cDNA was sequenced instead of genomic DNA, highly expressing activated cells could be over-represented, though the groups showed no difference in activation or CD3 levels. Naive, central memory and regulatory TCRB repertoires appeared more similar among patients than among healthy donors. Type 1 diabetes patients showed a moderate but significant shortening of TCRB CDR3 length in all four CD4+ subsets.

What was sequenced was central memory CD4+ T cells from blood. Rearrangement joined TRBV27 to TRBJ2-2; a tentative D match to TRBD1 spans 6 bases. The sequence was obtained from a woman aged 18-29 years in good health. The CDR3 is CASSRLTGSTGELFF. DNA sequence: TGTGCCAGCAGCCGGCTGACAGGTTCCACCGGGGAGCTGTTTTTT.